The 17 T cell receptor beta chains in this list originate from one sample, sequenced in a study of blood T cell repertoires in COVID-19 (TCRdb year 2020). The library was obtained by the immunoSEQ multiplex PCR assay. TCRdb limited this immuneACCESS table to in-frame rearrangements with V and J called. A share of clones is missing; checked studies link under half to unresolved V genes, and the rest is unexplained. This sample has 200,000 to 250,000 clones in its table, and approximately 85% of those were observed once. 5.1% of the sample comes from the top ten. What was sequenced was peripheral blood. The receptors were gathered from a man in his forties or fifties with COVID-19, enrolled during active disease.

CDR3 amino acids: CASSVGGGPYEQYF. In nucleotides, the CDR3 is TGTGCCAGCAGCGTTGGCGGGGGGCCCTACGAGCAGTACTTC. V is TRBV9 and J is TRBJ2-7, with 8 bases fitting TRBD2. The CDR3 covers 14 residues. With 2 bases clipped from V and 2 bases from J, the junction kept 3 bases outside the gene matches. CDR1 SGDLS and CDR2 YYNGEE come from the germline V gene.

The V call is TRBV21-1, the J call TRBJ1-2; the table's TRBD1 call for D was not verified on the DNA. TRBV21-1 counts as a pseudogene. This CDR3 is 17 amino acids long. CDR3 region: CASSKGQGANKGYGYTF. CDR3 nucleotides: TGTGCCAGCAGCAAAGGACAGGGGGCGAATAAAGGTTATGGCTACACCTTC.

CDR3 nucleotide sequence: TGTGCCAGCAGCTTAGTTCCCTCCTCGGATGGCTACACCTTC. Translating gives CASSLVPSSDGYTF. The V call is TRBV7-9, the J call TRBJ1-2; no definite D call. Germline CDR1 and CDR2: SEHNR and FQNEAQ (reference sequence). Trimming cost V 1 base and J 6 bases, with 12 bases left between them. This CDR3 spans 14 amino acids. Looking up the rest from reference TRBV7-9 and TRBJ1-2 gives the full variable domain: DTGVSQNPRHKITKRGQNVTFRCDPISEHNRLYWYRQTLGQGPEFLTYFQNEAQLEKSRLLSDRFSAERPKGSFSTLEIQRTEQGDSAMYLCASSLVPSSDGYTFGSGTRLTVV.

The rearrangement uses TRBV30 and TRBJ2-5; 9 bases fit TRBD2. The V and J ends lost 0 bases and 5 bases, in that order; junction bases with no gene match: 10. CDR1 GTSNPN and CDR2 SVGIG come from the germline V gene (reference sequence). The CDR3 spans 16 residues. The CDR3 reads CAWSVGGGAWRETQYF. As DNA, the CDR3 is TGTGCCTGGAGTGTGGGCGGGGGGGCCTGGCGGGAGACCCAGTACTTC.

The chain carries TRBV29-1 and TRBJ1-2, with TRBD1 identical over 7 bases. The CDR3 spans 12 residues. V gave up 7 bases and J gave up 4 bases; unmatched junction bases: 6. CDR1 and CDR2 from the germline V gene are SQVTM and ANQGSEA. The CDR3 DNA is TGCAGCGGGGGACAGATGGGCTATGGCTACACCTTC. This codes for CSGGQMGYGYTF.

This chain connects TRBV28 to TRBJ2-2; TRBD1 agrees at 7 bases. Trimming removed 6 bases from V and 1 base from J; junction bases left unmatched: 5. The length of the CDR3 is 15 residues. Germline V gene sequence: CDR1 MDHEN, CDR2 SYDVKM. The CDR3 bases are TGTGCCAGCAGGCGGACAGGCCTGAACACCGGGGAGCTGTTTTTT. Encoded protein: CASRRTGLNTGELFF.

J is TRBJ2-3 and V is TRBV5-1, with TRBD1 matching 8 bases. The V gene end was trimmed by 3 bases and the J gene end by 8 bases; junction bases not matched to a gene: 20. The CDR3 has 18 residues. The germline gives CDR1 SGHRS, CDR2 YFSETQ. The CDR3 bases are TGCGCCAGCAGCTCCCAGAGGACAGGGAGGACAAGGGTGCCTACGCAGTATTTT. It translates to CASSSQRTGRTRVPTQYF.

The chain couples TRBV10-3 to TRBJ1-5, with 8 positions matching TRBD1. Germline CDR1 and CDR2: ENHRY and SYGVKD. CDR3 size: 15 residues. J lost 7 bases, V lost 5 bases, and 10 bases had no gene match. The CDR3 reads CAISPTAGTGQPQHF. The DNA for the CDR3 is TGTGCCATCAGTCCTACTGCAGGGACAGGACAGCCCCAGCATTTT.

In this sample, this clone turned up a few times. This chain links TRBV9 with TRBJ1-3; D gene unclear. V shed 0 bases and J shed 0 bases, with 4 bases lying between them. Germline V lookup: CDR1 SGDLS, CDR2 YYNGEE. The CDR3 runs 14 residues. CDR3 sequence reads: CASSVAGSGNTIYF. The CDR3 nucleotides read TGTGCCAGCAGCGTAGCAGGCTCTGGAAACACCATATATTTT.

The CDR3 DNA sequence: TGTGCCAGCAGCCCCAGGGGAGGGGCCAACGTCCTGACTTTC. Translating it yields CASSPRGGANVLTF. The chain is built from TRBV3-1 (or the pseudogene TRBV3-2) and TRBJ2-6, with D perhaps matching TRBD1 (6 bases). The CDR3 is 14 residues long. Germline lookup yields CDR1 LGHDT and CDR2 YNNKEL (reference sequence). The germline V and J ends were trimmed by 4 bases and 4 bases, with 8 bases remaining between them.

The rearrangement uses TRBV18 and TRBJ1-5; possibly TRBD1 for D (5 bases). The length of the CDR3 is 14 residues. Germline V lookup: CDR1 KGHSH, CDR2 LQKENI. Trimming left V 2 bases short and J 4 bases short, with 9 bases between. The CDR3 nucleotides read TGTGCCAGCTCACCAGAGGGGAGGAATCAGCCCCAGCATTTT. It translates to CASSPEGRNQPQHF.

This rearrangement joins TRBV2 to TRBJ2-7; TRBD1 matches 11 bases. Per germline, CDR1 SNHLY and CDR2 FYNNEI. V shed 1 base, J shed 3 bases, and the junction held 2 bases outside the gene matches. The CDR3 has 15 residues. The CDR3 reads CASSEGTGGGYEQYF. DNA of the CDR3: TGTGCCAGCAGTGAAGGGACAGGGGGCGGCTACGAGCAGTACTTC.

This rearrangement joins TRBV27 to TRBJ2-7, with D unclear. The CDR3 consists of 15 residues. V gave up 4 bases and J gave up 5 bases, with 18 bases separating them. CDR1 is MNHEY, CDR2 SMNVEV, per germline (reference sequence). The CDR3 here is CASSSRSSYRDEQYF. CDR3 coding DNA: TGTGCCAGCAGTTCTAGGAGTAGCTATCGAGACGAGCAGTACTTC.

A single count supports this clone. The chain joins TRBV5-6 to TRBJ1-2; 8 bases agree with TRBD1. V trimming: 3 bases; J trimming: 4 bases; junction bases outside the gene matches: 5. The CDR3 contains 14 residues. Germline-derived CDR1 and CDR2 are SGHDT and YYEEEE. Here the CDR3 DNA reads TGTGCCAGCAGCTCCGGGACAGGACCCTATGGCTACACCTTC. This sequence encodes CASSSGTGPYGYTF.

The V call is TRBV7-6, the J call TRBJ2-1, with 9 positions matching TRBD1. The CDR3 contains 15 residues. Unmatched junction bases numbered 3, after V lost 2 bases and J lost 4 bases. The V gene's germline CDR1 is SGHVS and CDR2 FNYEAQ. The CDR3 loop is CASSLTDRGYNEQFF. CDR3 nucleotide sequence: TGTGCCAGCAGCTTAACGGACAGGGGTTACAATGAGCAGTTCTTC.

The chain joins TRBV5-8 to TRBJ2-6, with 14 bases that match TRBD2. J lost 2 bases, V lost 2 bases, and 9 bases had no gene match. The CDR3 has 20 residues. In germline, CDR1 is SGHTS, CDR2 YDEGEE. The CDR3 protein is CASSFWTSGGNPPGANVLTF. CDR3 bases: TGTGCCAGCAGCTTTTGGACTAGCGGGGGGAACCCCCCTGGGGCCAACGTCCTGACTTTC. The variable domain in full, completed from reference TRBV5-8 and TRBJ2-6, reads EAGVTQSPTHLIKTRGQQATLRCSPISGHTSVYWYQQALGLGLQFLLWYDEGEERNRGNFPPRFSGRQFPNYSSELNVNALELEDSALYLCASSFWTSGGNPPGANVLTFGAGSRLTVL.

This chain uses TRBV6-5 with TRBJ1-6; no firm D call. Germline V gene lookup returns CDR1 MNHEY and CDR2 SVGAGI. The CDR3 is made up of 15 amino acids. The V end was cut by 0 bases, the J end by 9 bases, with 12 bases between. The CDR3 nucleotides read TGTGCCAGCAGTTACTCGTTGATCGGGTTTTCACCCCTCCACTTT. As protein: CASSYSLIGFSPLHF.